The sequence of this T cell receptor beta chain was determined in a study of OX40 agonist ivuxolimab in advanced cancers. The data were produced by immunoSEQ multiplex PCR, yet TCRdb's version contains in-frame clones alone and is incomplete. Here the sample spans 20,000 to 30,000 clones, around 80% being singletons. Autoimmune disease history or systemic immunosuppression meant exclusion. Comment on this clone: The antigen remains unidentified.

Study results and caveats: Partial responders treated at 0.1-3.0 mg/kg exhibited clonal expansion among the lowest measured. Fewer expanded clones were found on average in CD4+ than in CD8+ T cells. Low normalized T-cell clonal expansion also characterized some of the nonresponders.

This CDR3 has 18 amino acids. CDR1 is PRHDT, CDR2 FYEKMQ, per germline (reference sequence). V lost 4 bases to trimming and J lost 4 bases; unmatched junction nucleotides: 18. The receptor's source is an adult with an advanced solid tumor such as melanoma, head and neck, liver or kidney cancer. The source was CD4+ or CD8+ T cells sorted from blood, collected in a trial of the OX40 agonist ivuxolimab. The chain is built from TRBV13 and TRBJ2-5; TRBD2 matches 7 bases. DNA of the CDR3: TGTGCCAGCAGCTCCCGAGGAGGGAGGGGCGCCCGGGGAGAGACCCAGTACTTC. It specifies CASSSRGGRGARGETQYF.